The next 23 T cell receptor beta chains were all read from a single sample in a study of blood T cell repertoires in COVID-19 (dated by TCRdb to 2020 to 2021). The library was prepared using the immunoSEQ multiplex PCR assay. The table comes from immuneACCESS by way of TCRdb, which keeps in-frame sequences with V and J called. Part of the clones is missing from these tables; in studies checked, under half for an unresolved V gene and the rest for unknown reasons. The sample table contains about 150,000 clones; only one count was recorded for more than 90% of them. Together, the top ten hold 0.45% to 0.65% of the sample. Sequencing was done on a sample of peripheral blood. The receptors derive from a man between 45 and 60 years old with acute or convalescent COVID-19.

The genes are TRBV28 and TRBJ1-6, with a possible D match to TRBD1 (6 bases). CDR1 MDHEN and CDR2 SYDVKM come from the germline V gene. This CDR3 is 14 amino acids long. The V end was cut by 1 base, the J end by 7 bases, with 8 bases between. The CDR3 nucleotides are TGTGCCAGCAGTTTATATAGGGGGAATTCACCCCTCCACTTT. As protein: CASSLYRGNSPLHF. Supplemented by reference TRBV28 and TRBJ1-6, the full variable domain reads DVKVTQSSRYLVKRTGEKVFLECVQDMDHENMFWYRQDPGLGLRLIYFSYDVKMKEKGDIPEGYSVSREKKERFSLILESASTNQTSMYLCASSLYRGNSPLHFGNGTRLTVT.

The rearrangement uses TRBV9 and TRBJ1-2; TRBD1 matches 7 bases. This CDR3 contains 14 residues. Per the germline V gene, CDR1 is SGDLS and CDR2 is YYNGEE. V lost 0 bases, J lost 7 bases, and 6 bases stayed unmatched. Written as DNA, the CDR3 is TGTGCCAGCAGCGTAGGAGGGACAGCCCCTGGCTACACCTTC. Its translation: CASSVGGTAPGYTF. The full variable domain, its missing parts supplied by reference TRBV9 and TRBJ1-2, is DSGVTQTPKHLITATGQRVTLRCSPRSGDLSVYWYQQSLDQGLQFLIQYYNGEERAKGNILERFSAQQFPDLHSELNLSSLELGDSALYFCASSVGGTAPGYTFGSGTRLTVV.

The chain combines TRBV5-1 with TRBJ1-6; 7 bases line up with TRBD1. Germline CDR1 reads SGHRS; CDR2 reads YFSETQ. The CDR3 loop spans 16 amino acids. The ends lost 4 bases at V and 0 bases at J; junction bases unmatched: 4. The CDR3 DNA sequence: TGCGCCAGCAGCGCCAGGGGGAGCTCCTATAATTCACCCCTCCACTTT. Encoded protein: CASSARGSSYNSPLHF.

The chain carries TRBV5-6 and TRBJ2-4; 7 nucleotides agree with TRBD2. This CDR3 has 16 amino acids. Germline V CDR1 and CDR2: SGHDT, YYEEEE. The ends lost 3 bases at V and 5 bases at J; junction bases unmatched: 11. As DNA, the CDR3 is TGTGCCAGCAGCTCTCGGGGGAGGGCACGTGAAAACATTCAGTACTTC. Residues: CASSSRGRARENIQYF.

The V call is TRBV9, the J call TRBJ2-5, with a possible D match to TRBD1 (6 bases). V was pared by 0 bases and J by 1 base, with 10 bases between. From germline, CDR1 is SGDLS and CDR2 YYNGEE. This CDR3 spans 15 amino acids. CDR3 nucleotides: TGTGCCAGCAGCGTAGGAGGGGGACCCCAAGAGACCCAGTACTTC. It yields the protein CASSVGGGPQETQYF.

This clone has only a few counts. The CDR3 is CASSEDRGVDGYTF. CDR3 nucleotide sequence: TGTGCCAGCAGCGAGGACAGGGGTGTGGATGGCTACACCTTC. This chain links TRBV9 with TRBJ1-2, with TRBD1 matching 9 bases. Trimming took 3 bases from V and 6 from J; bases not matched to a gene: 6. Germline V gene data show CDR1 as SGDLS and CDR2 as YYNGEE. CDR3 length: 14 residues.

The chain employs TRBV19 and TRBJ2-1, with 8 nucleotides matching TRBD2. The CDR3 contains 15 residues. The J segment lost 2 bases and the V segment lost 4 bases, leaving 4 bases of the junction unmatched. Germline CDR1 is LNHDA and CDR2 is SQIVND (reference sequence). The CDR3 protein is CASSTVAGTYNEQFF. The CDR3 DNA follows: TGTGCCAGTAGTACCGTAGCGGGGACCTACAATGAGCAGTTCTTC.

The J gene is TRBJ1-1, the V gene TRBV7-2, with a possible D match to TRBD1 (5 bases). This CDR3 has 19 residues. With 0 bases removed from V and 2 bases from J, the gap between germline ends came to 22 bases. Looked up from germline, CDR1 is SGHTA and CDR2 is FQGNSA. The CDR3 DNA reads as TGTGCCAGCAGCTTAGCGCCAACGTATAGCGGGGCAAAAAACACTGAAGCTTTCTTT. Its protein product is CASSLAPTYSGAKNTEAFF.

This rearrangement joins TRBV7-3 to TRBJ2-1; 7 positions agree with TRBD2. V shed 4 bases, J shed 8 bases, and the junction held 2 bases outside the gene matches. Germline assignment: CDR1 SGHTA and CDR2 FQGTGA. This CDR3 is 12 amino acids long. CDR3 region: CASSSAGDEQFF. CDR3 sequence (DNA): TGTGCCAGCAGCTCTGCGGGGGATGAGCAGTTCTTC.

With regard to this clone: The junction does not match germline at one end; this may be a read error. For the CDR3, the DNA is TGCAGTGCTATGCGGGAGGGCCCCCTCTTC. It specifies CSAMREGPLF. The chain has TRBV20-1 and TRBJ2-1; 9 bases match TRBD2. The CDR3 consists of 10 residues. Germline CDR1 DFQATT, CDR2 SNEGSKA (reference sequence).

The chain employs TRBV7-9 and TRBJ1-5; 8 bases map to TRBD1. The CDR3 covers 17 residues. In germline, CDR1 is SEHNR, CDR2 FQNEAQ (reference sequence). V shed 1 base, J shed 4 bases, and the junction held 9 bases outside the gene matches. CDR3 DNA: TGTGCCAGCAGCTTAGTTTCAGCCCAGGGGGCAAATCAGCCCCAGCATTTT. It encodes CASSLVSAQGANQPQHF.

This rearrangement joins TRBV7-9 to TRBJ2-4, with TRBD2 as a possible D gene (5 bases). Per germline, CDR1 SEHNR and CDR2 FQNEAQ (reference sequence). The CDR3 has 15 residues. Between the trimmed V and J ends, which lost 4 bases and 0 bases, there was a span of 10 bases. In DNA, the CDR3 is TGTGCCAGCAGCTCCCCGGGGTTAGCCAAAAACATTCAGTACTTC. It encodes CASSSPGLAKNIQYF. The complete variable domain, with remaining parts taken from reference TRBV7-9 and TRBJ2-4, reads DTGVSQNPRHKITKRGQNVTFRCDPISEHNRLYWYRQTLGQGPEFLTYFQNEAQLEKSRLLSDRFSAERPKGSFSTLEIQRTEQGDSAMYLCASSSPGLAKNIQYFGAGTRLSVL.

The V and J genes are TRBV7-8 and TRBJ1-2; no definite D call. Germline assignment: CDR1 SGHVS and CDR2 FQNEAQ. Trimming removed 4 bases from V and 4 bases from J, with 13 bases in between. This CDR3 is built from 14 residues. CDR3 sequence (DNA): TGTGCCAGCAGCTCCCGGGAGGCTTTCTATGGCTACACCTTC. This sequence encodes CASSSREAFYGYTF.

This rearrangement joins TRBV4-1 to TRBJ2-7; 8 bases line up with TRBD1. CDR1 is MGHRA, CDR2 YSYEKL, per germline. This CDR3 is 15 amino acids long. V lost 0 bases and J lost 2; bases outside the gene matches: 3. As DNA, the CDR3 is TGCGCCAGCAGCCAAGATCTGGGACAGGCCTACGAGCAGTACGTC. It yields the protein CASSQDLGQAYEQYV.

The CDR3: CAISELAGWHEQFF. The CDR3, as DNA: TGTGCCATCAGTGAACTAGCGGGATGGCATGAGCAGTTCTTC. The chain has TRBV10-3 and TRBJ2-1, with 10 bases matching TRBD2. This CDR3 has 14 amino acids. V shed 3 bases, J shed 8 bases, and the junction held 4 bases outside the gene matches. CDR1 ENHRY and CDR2 SYGVKD come from the germline V gene.

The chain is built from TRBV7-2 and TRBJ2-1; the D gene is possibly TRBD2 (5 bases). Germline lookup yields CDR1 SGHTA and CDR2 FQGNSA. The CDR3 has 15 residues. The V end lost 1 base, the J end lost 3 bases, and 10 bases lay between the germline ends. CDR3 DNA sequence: TGTGCCAGCAGCTTAGTAGAGGGAGTCTACAATGAGCAGTTCTTC. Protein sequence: CASSLVEGVYNEQFF. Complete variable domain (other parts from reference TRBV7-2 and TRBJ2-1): GAGVSQSPSNKVTEKGKDVELRCDPISGHTALYWYRQSLGQGLEFLIYFQGNSAPDKSGLPSDRFSAERTGGSVSTLTIQRTQQEDSAVYLCASSLVEGVYNEQFFGPGTRLTVL.

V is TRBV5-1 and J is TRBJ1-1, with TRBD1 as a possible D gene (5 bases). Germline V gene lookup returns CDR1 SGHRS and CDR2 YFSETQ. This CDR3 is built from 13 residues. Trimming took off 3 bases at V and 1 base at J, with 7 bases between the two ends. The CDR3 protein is CASSYRTNTEAFF. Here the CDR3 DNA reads TGCGCCAGCAGCTACAGGACGAACACTGAAGCTTTCTTT.

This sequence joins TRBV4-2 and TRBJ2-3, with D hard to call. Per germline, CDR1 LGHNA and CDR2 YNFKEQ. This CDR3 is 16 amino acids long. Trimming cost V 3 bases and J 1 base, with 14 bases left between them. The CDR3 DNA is TGTGCCAGCAGCCATGACCGTAGCTCAGGCACAGATACGCAGTATTTT. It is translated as CASSHDRSSGTDTQYF.

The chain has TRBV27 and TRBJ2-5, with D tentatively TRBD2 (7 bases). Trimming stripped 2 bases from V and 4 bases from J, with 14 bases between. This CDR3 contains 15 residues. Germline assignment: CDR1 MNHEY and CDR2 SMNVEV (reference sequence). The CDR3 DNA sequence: TGTGCCAGCAGTTTAGTTGCGGGGGCAGGAGAGACCCAGTACTTC. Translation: CASSLVAGAGETQYF.

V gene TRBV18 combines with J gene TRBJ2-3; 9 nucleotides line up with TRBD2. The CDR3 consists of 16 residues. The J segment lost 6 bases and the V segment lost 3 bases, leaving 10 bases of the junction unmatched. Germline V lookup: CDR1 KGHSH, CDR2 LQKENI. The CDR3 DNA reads TGTGCCAGCTCACCGACAGCGGGGGGCCTGGGGGATACGCAGTATTTT. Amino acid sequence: CASSPTAGGLGDTQYF. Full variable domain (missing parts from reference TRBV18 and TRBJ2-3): NAGVMQNPRHLVRRRGQEARLRCSPMKGHSHVYWYRQLPEEGLKFMVYLQKENIIDESGMPKERFSAEFPKEGPSILRIQQVVRGDSAAYFCASSPTAGGLGDTQYFGPGTRLTVL.

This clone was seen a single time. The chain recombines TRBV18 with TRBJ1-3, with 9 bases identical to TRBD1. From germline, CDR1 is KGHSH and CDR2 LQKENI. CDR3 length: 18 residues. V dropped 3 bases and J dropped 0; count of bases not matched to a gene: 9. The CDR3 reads CASSPGTGPTFSGNTIYF. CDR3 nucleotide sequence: TGTGCCAGCTCACCTGGGACAGGGCCAACATTCTCTGGAAACACCATATATTTT.

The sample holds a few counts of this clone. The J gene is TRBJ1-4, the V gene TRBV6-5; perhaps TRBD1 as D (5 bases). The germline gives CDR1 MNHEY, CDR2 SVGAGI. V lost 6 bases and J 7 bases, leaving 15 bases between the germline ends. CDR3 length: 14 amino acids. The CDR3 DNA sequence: TGTGCCAGCAGCCACCTTGGGGGGGGTGAAAAACTGTTTTTT. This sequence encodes CASSHLGGGEKLFF.

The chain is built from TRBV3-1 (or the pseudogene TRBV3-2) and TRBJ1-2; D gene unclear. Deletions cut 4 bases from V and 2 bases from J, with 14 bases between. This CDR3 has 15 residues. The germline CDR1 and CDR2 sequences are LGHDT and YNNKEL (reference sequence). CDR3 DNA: TGTGCCAGCAGCCCAGCAGGCGATAGGAACTATGGCTACACCTTC. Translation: CASSPAGDRNYGYTF.